This paragraph covers one TCR beta chain sequence. Here immunoSEQ multiplex PCR was the method, and the copy in TCRdb shows in-frame clones only, minus some. The sample lists 60,000 or so clones, roughly 78% occurring once. The entry originates in a study of T cells in tumors after PD-1 blockade. The origin of this receptor is a human donor with basal cell carcinoma. The starting material was PBMCs, obtained before anti-PD-1 treatment.

The CDR3 region is CASSLVRQPNTEAFF. The DNA for the CDR3 is TGTGCCAGCAGCTTAGTTCGTCAGCCGAACACTGAAGCTTTCTTT. The chain links TRBV7-2 to TRBJ1-1; D is unclear. The CDR3 is 15 residues long. Trimming shortened V by 1 base and J by 1 base, and 10 bases separated the two germline ends. In germline, CDR1 is SGHTA, CDR2 FQGNSA.